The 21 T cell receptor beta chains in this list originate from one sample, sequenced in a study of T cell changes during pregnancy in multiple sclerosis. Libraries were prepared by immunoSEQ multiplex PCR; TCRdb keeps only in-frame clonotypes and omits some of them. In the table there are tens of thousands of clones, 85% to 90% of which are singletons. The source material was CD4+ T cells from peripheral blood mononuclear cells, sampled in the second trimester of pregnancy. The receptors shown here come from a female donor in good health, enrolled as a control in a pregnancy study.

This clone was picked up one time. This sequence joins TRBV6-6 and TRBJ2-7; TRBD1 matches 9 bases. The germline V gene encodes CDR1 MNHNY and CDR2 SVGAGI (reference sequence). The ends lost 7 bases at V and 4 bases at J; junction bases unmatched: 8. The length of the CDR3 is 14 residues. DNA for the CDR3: TGTGCCAGCACCCAGTGGGGGACAGGGTACGAGCAGTACTTC. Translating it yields CASTQWGTGYEQYF.

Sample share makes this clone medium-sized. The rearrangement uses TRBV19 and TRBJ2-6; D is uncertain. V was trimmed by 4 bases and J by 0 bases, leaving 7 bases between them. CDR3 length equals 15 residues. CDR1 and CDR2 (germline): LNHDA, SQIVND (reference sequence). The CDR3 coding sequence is TGTGCCAGTAGTAAGACGGGCTCTGGGGCCAACGTCCTGACTTTC. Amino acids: CASSKTGSGANVLTF. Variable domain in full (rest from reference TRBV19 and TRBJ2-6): DGGITQSPKYLFRKEGQNVTLSCEQNLNHDAMYWYRQDPGQGLRLIYYSQIVNDFQKGDIAEGYSVSREKKESFPLTVTSAQKNPTAFYLCASSKTGSGANVLTFGAGSRLTVL.

The CDR3 bases are TGTGCCAGTACCGGGGGGGATGGCTACACCTTC. Translation: CASTGGDGYTF. The chain is built from TRBV19 and TRBJ1-2; D possibly corresponds to TRBD1 (5 bases). The CDR3 consists of 11 residues. With 7 bases removed from V and 6 bases from J, the gap between germline ends came to 9 bases. Germline V gives CDR1 LNHDA, CDR2 SQIVND (reference sequence).

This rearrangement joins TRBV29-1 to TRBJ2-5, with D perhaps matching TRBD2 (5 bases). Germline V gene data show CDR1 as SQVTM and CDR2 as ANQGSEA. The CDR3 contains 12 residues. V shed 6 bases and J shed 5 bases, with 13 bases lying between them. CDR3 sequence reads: CSVGLAMETQYF. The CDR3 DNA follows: TGCAGCGTCGGGTTAGCGATGGAGACCCAGTACTTC. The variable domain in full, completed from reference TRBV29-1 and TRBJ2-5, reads SAVISQKPSRDICQRGTSLTIQCQVDSQVTMMFWYRQQPGQSLTLIATANQGSEATYESGFVIDKFPISRPNLTFSTLTVSNMSPEDSSIYLCSVGLAMETQYFGPGTRLLVL.

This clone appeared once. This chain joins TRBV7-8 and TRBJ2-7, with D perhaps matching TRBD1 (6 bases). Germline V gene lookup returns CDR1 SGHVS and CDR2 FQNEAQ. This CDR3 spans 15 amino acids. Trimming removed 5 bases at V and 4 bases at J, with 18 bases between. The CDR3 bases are TGTGCCAGCAGCCCCCTAGCCGGGACAAATTACGAGCAGTACTTC. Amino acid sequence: CASSPLAGTNYEQYF.

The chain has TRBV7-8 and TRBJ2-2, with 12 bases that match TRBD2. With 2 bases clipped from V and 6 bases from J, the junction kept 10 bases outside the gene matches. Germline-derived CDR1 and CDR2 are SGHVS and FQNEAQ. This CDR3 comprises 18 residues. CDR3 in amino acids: CASSLYRLAGGRSGELFF. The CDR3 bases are TGTGCCAGCAGCTTATACCGGCTAGCGGGAGGGCGATCCGGGGAGCTGTTTTTT.

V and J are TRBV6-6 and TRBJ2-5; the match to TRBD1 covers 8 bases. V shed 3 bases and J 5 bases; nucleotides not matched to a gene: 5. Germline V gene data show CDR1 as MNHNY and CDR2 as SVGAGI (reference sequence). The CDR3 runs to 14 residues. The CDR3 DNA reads TGTGCCAGCAGTTATCAGGGGGCGGGTGAGACCCAGTACTTC. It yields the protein CASSYQGAGETQYF.

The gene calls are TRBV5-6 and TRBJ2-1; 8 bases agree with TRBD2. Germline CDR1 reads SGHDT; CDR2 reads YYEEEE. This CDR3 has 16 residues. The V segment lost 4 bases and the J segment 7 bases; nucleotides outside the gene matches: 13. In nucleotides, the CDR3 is TGTGCCAGCAGCCCGATTCGGCGGGGGGCTGGAAATGAGCAGTTCTTC. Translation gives CASSPIRRGAGNEQFF.

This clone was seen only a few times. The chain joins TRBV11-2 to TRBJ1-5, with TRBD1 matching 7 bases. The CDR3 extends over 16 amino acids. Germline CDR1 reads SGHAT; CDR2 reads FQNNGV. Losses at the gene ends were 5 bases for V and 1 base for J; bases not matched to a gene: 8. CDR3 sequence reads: CASSPRQGSSNQPQHF. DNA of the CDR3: TGTGCCAGCAGCCCCCGACAGGGTAGCAGCAATCAGCCCCAGCATTTT. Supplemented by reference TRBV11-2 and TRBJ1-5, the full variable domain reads EAGVAQSPRYKIIEKRQSVAFWCNPISGHATLYWYQQILGQGPKLLIQFQNNGVVDDSQLPKDRFSAERLKGVDSTLKIQPAKLEDSAVYLCASSPRQGSSNQPQHFGDGTRLSIL.

CDR3 bases: TGTGCCAGCAGCCAACGGGACATAGCTGAAAAACTGTTTTTT. Translating gives CASSQRDIAEKLFF. The chain recombines TRBV11-1 with TRBJ1-4, with D perhaps TRBD1 (6 bases). V was clipped by 5 bases and J by 7 bases, with 14 bases between them. The CDR3 has 14 residues. Germline lookup yields CDR1 SGHAT and CDR2 FQDESV (reference sequence). Supplemented by reference TRBV11-1 and TRBJ1-4, the full variable domain reads EAEVAQSPRYKITEKSQAVAFWCDPISGHATLYWYRQILGQGPELLVQFQDESVVDDSQLPKDRFSAERLKGVDSTLKIQPAELGDSAMYLCASSQRDIAEKLFFGSGTQLSVL.

In DNA, the CDR3 is TGCAGCGCGGACAGGGAGGACGTTGAGTCGCGTTCACCCCTCCACTTT. Encoded protein: CSADREDVESRSPLHF. This sequence joins TRBV29-1 and TRBJ1-6; 8 bases fit TRBD1. Germline V gene sequence: CDR1 SQVTM, CDR2 ANQGSEA. The CDR3 has 16 amino acids. V gave up 7 bases and J gave up 9 bases; unmatched junction bases: 17.

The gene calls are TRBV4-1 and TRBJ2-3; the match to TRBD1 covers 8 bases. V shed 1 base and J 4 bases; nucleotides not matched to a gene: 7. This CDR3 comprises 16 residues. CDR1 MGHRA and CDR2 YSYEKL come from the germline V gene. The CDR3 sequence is CASSQVGRGRSDTQYF. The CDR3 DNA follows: TGCGCCAGCAGCCAAGTGGGCAGGGGGCGGTCAGATACGCAGTATTTT.

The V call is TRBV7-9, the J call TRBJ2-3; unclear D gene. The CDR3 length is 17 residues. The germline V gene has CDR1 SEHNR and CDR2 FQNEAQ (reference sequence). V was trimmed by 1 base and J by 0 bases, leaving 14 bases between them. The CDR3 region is CASSLEPSYRSTDTQYF. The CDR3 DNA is TGTGCCAGCAGCTTAGAGCCTTCTTACCGTAGCACAGATACGCAGTATTTT.

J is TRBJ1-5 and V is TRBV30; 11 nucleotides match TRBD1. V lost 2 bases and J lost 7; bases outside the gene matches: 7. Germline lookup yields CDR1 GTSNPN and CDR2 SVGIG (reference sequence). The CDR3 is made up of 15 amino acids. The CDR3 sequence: CAWSCGQGAGQPQHF. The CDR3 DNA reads TGTGCCTGGAGTTGCGGACAGGGGGCAGGACAGCCCCAGCATTTT.

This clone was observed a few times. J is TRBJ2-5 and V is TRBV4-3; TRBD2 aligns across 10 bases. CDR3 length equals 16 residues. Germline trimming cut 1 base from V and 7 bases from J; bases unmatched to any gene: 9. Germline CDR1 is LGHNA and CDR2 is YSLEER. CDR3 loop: CASSQGPVAGGWTQYF. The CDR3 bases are TGCGCCAGCAGCCAAGGGCCGGTAGCGGGGGGCTGGACCCAGTACTTC.

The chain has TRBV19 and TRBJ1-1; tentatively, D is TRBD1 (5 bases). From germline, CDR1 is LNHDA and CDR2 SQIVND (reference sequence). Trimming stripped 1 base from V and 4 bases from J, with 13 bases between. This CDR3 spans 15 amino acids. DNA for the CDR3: TGTGCCAGTAGTATAGTGGGTGGAGGGGCCACTGAAGCTTTCTTT. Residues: CASSIVGGGATEAFF. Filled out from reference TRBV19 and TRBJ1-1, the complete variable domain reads DGGITQSPKYLFRKEGQNVTLSCEQNLNHDAMYWYRQDPGQGLRLIYYSQIVNDFQKGDIAEGYSVSREKKESFPLTVTSAQKNPTAFYLCASSIVGGGATEAFFGQGTRLTVV.

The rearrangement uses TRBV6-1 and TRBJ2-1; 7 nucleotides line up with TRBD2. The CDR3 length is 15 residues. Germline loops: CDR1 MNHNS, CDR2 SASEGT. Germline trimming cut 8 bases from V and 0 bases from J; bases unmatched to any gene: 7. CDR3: CASRHGTTSYNEQFF. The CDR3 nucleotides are TGTGCCAGCCGCCACGGGACTACCTCCTACAATGAGCAGTTCTTC.

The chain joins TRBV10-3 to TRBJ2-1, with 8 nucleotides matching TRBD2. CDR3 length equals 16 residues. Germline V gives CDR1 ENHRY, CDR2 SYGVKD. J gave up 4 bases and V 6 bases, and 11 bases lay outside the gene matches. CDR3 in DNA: TGTGCCATCAGCCAATCGGGGGGGGGAGGATACAATGAGCAGTTCTTC. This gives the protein CAISQSGGGGYNEQFF.

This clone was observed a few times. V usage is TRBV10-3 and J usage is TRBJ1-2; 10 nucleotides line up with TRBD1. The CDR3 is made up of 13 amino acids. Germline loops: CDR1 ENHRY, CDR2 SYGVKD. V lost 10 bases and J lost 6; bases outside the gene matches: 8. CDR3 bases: TGTGCCAGTCAGACAGGGGGCGCGAATGGCTACACCTTC. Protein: CASQTGGANGYTF.

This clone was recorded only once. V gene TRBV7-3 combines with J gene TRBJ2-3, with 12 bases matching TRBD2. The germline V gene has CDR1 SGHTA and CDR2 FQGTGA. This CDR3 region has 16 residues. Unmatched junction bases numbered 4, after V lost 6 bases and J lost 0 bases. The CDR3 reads CASSLTSGGSTDTQYF. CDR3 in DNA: TGTGCCAGCAGTTTGACTAGCGGGGGAAGCACAGATACGCAGTATTTT.

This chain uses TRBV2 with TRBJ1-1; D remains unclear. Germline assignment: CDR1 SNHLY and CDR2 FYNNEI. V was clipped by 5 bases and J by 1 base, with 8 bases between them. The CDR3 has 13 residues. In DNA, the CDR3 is TGTGCCAGCAGTTTACATGAGAACACTGAAGCTTTCTTT. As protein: CASSLHENTEAFF.